One and the same sample provided the 23 T cell receptor beta chains below, sequenced in a study of T cell responses to AZD1222 COVID-19 vaccine. Here immunoSEQ multiplex PCR was the method, and the copy in TCRdb shows in-frame clones only, minus some. The sample includes roughly 170,000 clones, approximately 90% seen only once; the top ten take 1.9%. Source: peripheral blood, taken on day 0 of AZD1222 vaccination. The receptors were gathered from an adult in good health.

V is TRBV7-9 and J is TRBJ1-2; possibly TRBD1 for D (6 bases). This CDR3 is 16 amino acids long. Germline assignment: CDR1 SEHNR and CDR2 FQNEAQ (reference sequence). The V and J ends lost 5 bases and 0 bases respectively, with 16 bases between them. The CDR3 here is CASSQKGGPTNYGYTF. CDR3 coding DNA: TGTGCCAGCAGCCAAAAGGGGGGACCTACTAACTATGGCTACACCTTC.

This sequence joins TRBV5-1 and TRBJ2-2; 13 nucleotides line up with TRBD2. The germline CDR1 and CDR2 sequences are SGHRS and YFSETQ. The CDR3 runs to 18 residues. The junction had 4 bases not matched to a gene; V was cut back by 2 bases and J by 0 bases. The CDR3 DNA is TGCGCCAGCAGCTTACGACTAGCGGGGGGCCCGAACACCGGGGAGCTGTTTTTT. Amino acids: CASSLRLAGGPNTGELFF. Together with reference TRBV5-1 and TRBJ2-2, the CDR3 gives the full variable domain: KAGVTQTPRYLIKTRGQQVTLSCSPISGHRSVSWYQQTPGQGLQFLFEYFSETQRNKGNFPGRFSGRQFSNSRSEMNVSTLELGDSALYLCASSLRLAGGPNTGELFFGEGSRLTVL.

The rearrangement links TRBV12-3 or TRBV12-4 to TRBJ1-2; no clear D gene. Trimming removed 2 bases at V and 8 bases at J, with 9 bases between. The CDR3 extends over 12 amino acids. The chain's CDR3 is CASSLTRGGYTF. In DNA, the CDR3 is TGTGCCAGCAGTTTAACCCGAGGGGGCTACACCTTC.

V and J are TRBV28 and TRBJ2-2, with no clear D. Trimming left V 6 bases short and J 4 bases short, with 15 bases between. CDR3 length equals 15 residues. Germline CDR1 MDHEN, CDR2 SYDVKM. Here the CDR3 reads CASRLARDLTGELFF. CDR3 sequence (DNA): TGTGCCAGCAGATTAGCCAGAGACCTCACCGGGGAGCTGTTTTTT.

The gene calls are TRBV19 and TRBJ1-4; no reliable D call. The V gene's germline CDR1 is LNHDA and CDR2 SQIVND (reference sequence). The CDR3 loop spans 15 amino acids. Trimming stripped 6 bases from V and 5 bases from J, with 16 bases between. As DNA, the CDR3 is TGTGCCAGTAGAAACAGAGACCCAGCGAATGAAAAACTGTTTTTT. Its protein is CASRNRDPANEKLFF.

The gene calls are TRBV9 and TRBJ1-1; a weak D match, TRBD1 (5 bases). This CDR3 comprises 13 residues. Deletions cut 4 bases from V and 10 bases from J, with 17 bases between. Germline lookup yields CDR1 SGDLS and CDR2 YYNGEE. Here the CDR3 DNA reads TGTGCCAGCAGCCCGCAGGGCACAAGTGGAGCTTTCTTT. Its translation: CASSPQGTSGAFF.

The chain employs TRBV29-1 and TRBJ1-1, with TRBD1 matching over 7 bases. Germline CDR1 and CDR2: SQVTM and ANQGSEA. V gave up 3 bases and J gave up 4 bases; unmatched junction bases: 2. CDR3 length equals 12 residues. The CDR3 reads CSVDSGGTEAFF. CDR3 sequence (DNA): TGCAGCGTTGATTCAGGGGGCACTGAAGCTTTCTTT.

The V call is TRBV9, the J call TRBJ1-3; D remains unclear. Germline-derived CDR1 and CDR2 are SGDLS and YYNGEE. CDR3 size: 15 residues. Trimming removed 7 bases from V and 0 bases from J, with 14 bases in between. CDR3 DNA sequence: TGTGCCAGCTCCAATGGGCCCAGCTCTGGAAACACCATATATTTT. Protein sequence: CASSNGPSSGNTIYF.

V and J are TRBV5-1 and TRBJ1-1; D call uncertain. There are 15 residues in the CDR3. CDR1 and CDR2 (germline): SGHRS, YFSETQ. V was shortened by 4 bases and J by 4 bases, with 17 bases between the two germline ends. CDR3: CASSGKGTRVTEAFF. The CDR3 bases are TGCGCCAGCAGCGGGAAGGGAACTCGGGTCACTGAAGCTTTCTTT.

The V gene is TRBV28, the J gene TRBJ1-2; TRBD1 matches at 8 bases. The CDR3 runs to 14 residues. V lost 6 bases and J lost 4; bases outside the gene matches: 7. Germline V gene lookup returns CDR1 MDHEN and CDR2 SYDVKM. Here the CDR3 reads CASSLIQGGYGYTF. CDR3 in DNA: TGTGCCAGCAGCCTAATACAGGGGGGCTATGGCTACACCTTC.

The chain carries TRBV7-9 and TRBJ2-5; 7 bases are a match to TRBD1. This CDR3 region has 13 residues. V shed 5 bases, J shed 2 bases, and the junction held 2 bases outside the gene matches. Germline V gives CDR1 SEHNR, CDR2 FQNEAQ (reference sequence). CDR3 DNA sequence: TGTGCCAGCAGCGCACAGGGGCAAGAGACCCAGTACTTC. Translated, it gives CASSAQGQETQYF.

The chain uses TRBV5-1 and TRBJ1-1; D call uncertain. The CDR3 loop spans 14 amino acids. V lost 4 bases, J lost 3 bases, and 13 bases lay in between. Germline CDR1 and CDR2: SGHRS and YFSETQ. In nucleotides, the CDR3 is TGCGCCAGCAGCCCGATCCTCGGGGACACTGAAGCTTTCTTT. It translates to CASSPILGDTEAFF.

This clone was detected only a few times. The chain links TRBV4-3 to TRBJ1-2; possibly TRBD1 for D (5 bases). The CDR3 covers 16 residues. Germline V gene data show CDR1 as LGHNA and CDR2 as YSLEER. V shed 1 base and J shed 4 bases, with 16 bases lying between them. The CDR3 is CASSQALAGGTYGYTF. The CDR3 nucleotides are TGCGCCAGCAGCCAAGCGCTTGCTGGGGGTACCTATGGCTACACCTTC.

The V gene is TRBV28, the J gene TRBJ2-7; TRBD1 is a possible D gene (6 bases). V was cut by 7 bases and J by 0 bases, with 19 bases left in between. Per the germline V gene, CDR1 is MDHEN and CDR2 is SYDVKM. The CDR3 runs 16 residues. The CDR3 region is CASTPPLDRNSYEQYF. The CDR3 coding sequence is TGTGCCAGCACCCCCCCGTTGGACAGAAACTCCTACGAGCAGTACTTC.

The V call is TRBV28, the J call TRBJ1-4; D may be TRBD1 (6 bases). Trimming took 6 bases from V and 8 from J, leaving 19 bases between them. The CDR3 contains 15 residues. Per the germline V gene, CDR1 is MDHEN and CDR2 is SYDVKM. The chain's CDR3 is CASSQLRGPREKLFF. CDR3 sequence (DNA): TGTGCCAGCAGCCAACTCCGGGGGCCCCGCGAAAAACTGTTTTTT.

The chain uses TRBV5-5 and TRBJ1-2; 8 bases are a match to TRBD1. The CDR3 length is 16 residues. The V segment lost 0 bases and the J segment 4 bases; nucleotides outside the gene matches: 8. Per the germline V gene, CDR1 is SGHKS and CDR2 is YYEKEE (reference sequence). CDR3: CASSLVGQGGGYGYTF. The CDR3 DNA follows: TGTGCCAGCAGCTTGGTCGGACAGGGCGGAGGCTATGGCTACACCTTC.

This clone was seen a single time. This chain joins TRBV27 and TRBJ1-1; weak D call: TRBD1 (5 bases). CDR1 MNHEY and CDR2 SMNVEV come from the germline V gene (reference sequence). V shed 7 bases and J shed 5 bases, with 23 bases lying between them. The CDR3 covers 16 residues. CDR3 sequence: CASINPMRGDRTEAFF. The CDR3 region has the DNA TGTGCCAGCATAAACCCTATGCGGGGGGATCGGACTGAAGCTTTCTTT.

The V call is TRBV9, the J call TRBJ2-7; possibly TRBD2 for D (7 bases). V was pared by 3 bases and J by 6 bases, with 16 bases between. The CDR3 is 14 amino acids. Germline lookup yields CDR1 SGDLS and CDR2 YYNGEE. The CDR3 region is CASSADGGGSEQYF. The CDR3 bases are TGTGCCAGCAGCGCCGATGGCGGGGGCTCCGAGCAGTACTTC.

V and J are TRBV5-5 and TRBJ1-1, with a weak D call TRBD1 (5 bases). V dropped 2 bases and J dropped 1 base, with 9 bases sitting between them. In germline, CDR1 is SGHKS, CDR2 YYEKEE (reference sequence). This CDR3 is 14 amino acids long. As DNA, the CDR3 is TGTGCCAGCAGCTTATCAGGGAAGAACACTGAAGCTTTCTTT. Translated, it gives CASSLSGKNTEAFF.

This clone was seen a single time. V and J are TRBV5-6 and TRBJ2-7, with D hard to call. Germline V gene lookup returns CDR1 SGHDT and CDR2 YYEEEE. The V and J ends lost 0 bases and 2 bases respectively, with 9 bases between them. The CDR3 totals 14 residues. CDR3 DNA: TGTGCCAGCAGCTTGGGAGTCTCCACCTACGAGCAGTACTTC. Translating gives CASSLGVSTYEQYF.

V usage is TRBV20-1 and J usage is TRBJ1-5; 9 bases fit TRBD1. Trimming removed 3 bases from V and 5 bases from J; junction bases left unmatched: 8. Germline values: CDR1 DFQATT, CDR2 SNEGSKA (reference sequence). The CDR3 runs 15 residues. CDR3 sequence reads: CSASGPGQGYQPQHF. CDR3 nucleotide sequence: TGCAGTGCTAGTGGACCGGGACAGGGTTATCAGCCCCAGCATTTT.

The sample holds one count of this clone. This chain uses TRBV13 with TRBJ2-3, with 7 bases fitting TRBD1. CDR1 and CDR2 (germline): PRHDT, FYEKMQ (reference sequence). V dropped 2 bases and J dropped 4; count of bases not matched to a gene: 9. The CDR3 is 16 residues long. CDR3 loop: CASSLMRTGSPDTQYF. CDR3 nucleotides: TGTGCCAGCAGCTTAATGCGGACAGGCAGCCCAGATACGCAGTATTTT.

The CDR3 region is CASSQDRSQETQYF. In DNA form, the CDR3 reads TGCGCCAGCAGCCAAGATAGATCCCAAGAGACCCAGTACTTC. J is TRBJ2-5 and V is TRBV4-3; no firm D call. Germline V lookup: CDR1 LGHNA, CDR2 YSLEER. There are 14 residues in the CDR3. The V end was cut by 0 bases, the J end by 1 base, with 6 bases between.